This passage covers 10 T cell receptor beta chains from one sample sequenced in a study of cytomegalovirus exposure and HLA in healthy donors. The PCR used 60 Vbeta and 13 Jbeta primers. TCRdb's table, derived via immunoSEQ multiplex PCR, lists solely in-frame clones and lacks some. The sample has roughly 260,000 clones, just under 85% seen once. The sample taken for sequencing was PBMCs. These receptors all come from a woman aged 40 to 50 in good health and CMV-seropositive.

The J gene is TRBJ1-2, the V gene TRBV6-6; D uncertain. Germline-derived CDR1 and CDR2 are MNHNY and SVGAGI (reference sequence). The V gene lost 2 bases and the J gene lost 7 bases, with 8 bases spanning the gap. This CDR3 comprises 12 residues. This CDR3 is CASSYGGLGYTF. CDR3 nucleotide sequence: TGTGCCAGCAGTTACGGCGGCCTTGGCTACACCTTC.

This chain links TRBV7-6 with TRBJ2-2; 14 nucleotides match TRBD2. This CDR3 is built from 14 residues. With 6 bases clipped from V and 9 bases from J, the junction kept 3 bases outside the gene matches. Germline loops: CDR1 SGHVS, CDR2 FNYEAQ. The DNA for the CDR3 is TGTGCCAGCAGGGGGACTAGCGGGAGTTGGGAGCTGTTTTTT. It codes for CASRGTSGSWELFF.

This rearrangement joins TRBV6-5 to TRBJ2-1; TRBD2 matches at 8 bases. J was trimmed by 12 bases and V by 8 bases; bases with no gene match: 6. This CDR3 contains 11 residues. Germline values: CDR1 MNHEY, CDR2 SVGAGI. The CDR3 loop is CASHQAGVQFF. The CDR3 region has the DNA TGTGCCAGCCACCAAGCGGGAGTGCAGTTCTTC.

The genes are TRBV4-1 and TRBJ2-1; tentative D call: TRBD2 (5 bases). The CDR3 has 15 amino acids. Germline CDR1 reads MGHRA; CDR2 reads YSYEKL. V was clipped by 0 bases and J by 4 bases, with 10 bases between them. CDR3 amino acids: CASSQESGIYNEQFF. In DNA form, the CDR3 reads TGCGCCAGCAGCCAAGAGAGCGGTATATACAATGAGCAGTTCTTC.

The chain combines TRBV19 with TRBJ1-6; D not resolved. The CDR3 length is 13 residues. Trimming left V 3 bases short and J 5 bases short, with 5 bases between. Germline values: CDR1 LNHDA, CDR2 SQIVND (reference sequence). The CDR3 DNA follows: TGTGCCAGTAGTATGGCCGATAATTCACCCCTCCACTTT. The encoded protein is CASSMADNSPLHF.

The chain couples TRBV30 to TRBJ2-1; D is perhaps TRBD2 (6 bases). Germline CDR1 GTSNPN, CDR2 SVGIG (reference sequence). The CDR3 runs 13 residues. V was clipped by 3 bases and J by 8 bases, with 14 bases between them. The CDR3 DNA sequence: TGTGCCTGGAGGGGAATCGGAGGGGATGAGCAGTTCTTC. Protein: CAWRGIGGDEQFF.

Regarding this clone: This may come from a read error, since a much larger clone is one base off. The V and J genes are TRBV7-6 and TRBJ1-1; the match to TRBD1 covers 8 bases. The CDR3 has 14 residues. Losses at the gene ends were 3 bases for V and 0 bases for J; bases not matched to a gene: 0. The germline CDR1 and CDR2 sequences are SGHVS and FNYEAQ. CDR3 nucleotides: TGTGCCAGCAGCTTGGACAGGGTGAACACTGAAGCTTTCTTT. This codes for CASSLDRVNTEAFF.

The V call is TRBV12-5, the J call TRBJ2-7; no reliable D call. The germline V gene encodes CDR1 LGHNT and CDR2 FRNRAP. Trimming left V 9 bases short and J 0 bases short, with 9 bases between. The CDR3 has 12 residues. CDR3 residues: CASSRSSYEQYF. The CDR3 nucleotides read TGTGCTAGCTCGCGGAGCTCCTACGAGCAGTACTTC. The variable domain in full, with the rest retrieved from reference TRBV12-5 and TRBJ2-7, is DARVTQTPRHKVTEMGQEVTMRCQPILGHNTVFWYRQTMMQGLELLAYFRNRAPLDDSGMPKDRFSAEMPDATLATLKIQPSEPRDSAVYFCASSRSSYEQYFGPGTRLTVT.

The chain joins TRBV27 to TRBJ1-1; TRBD1 matches at 7 bases. J lost 7 bases, V lost 5 bases, and 7 bases had no gene match. This CDR3 is built from 13 residues. The V gene's germline CDR1 is MNHEY and CDR2 SMNVEV (reference sequence). CDR3 DNA: TGTGCCAGCAGTAAGGGGGCGGTTAGTGAAGCTTTCTTT. This encodes CASSKGAVSEAFF.

The V call is TRBV19, the J call TRBJ1-5; weak D call: TRBD1 (6 bases). Germline-derived CDR1 and CDR2 are LNHDA and SQIVND (reference sequence). Between the trimmed V and J ends, which lost 4 bases and 4 bases, there was a span of 11 bases. CDR3 length equals 14 residues. The chain's CDR3 is CASSTRTVNQPQHF. The CDR3, as DNA: TGTGCCAGTAGTACACGGACAGTAAATCAGCCCCAGCATTTT.